The clone carrying this TCR beta chain was counted ten times or more. The antigen is not known. The CDR3 runs 15 residues. Germline V gene lookup returns CDR1 MDHEN and CDR2 SYDVKM. V lost 4 bases, J lost 3 bases, and 8 bases stayed unmatched. TCRdb recomputed calls from the 5' RACE reads with MiXCR, one row per CDR3 protein. The sample lists around 890,000 distinct CDR3 sequences, 12% occurring once. This sample is part of a study of CD8 T cells in ankylosing spondylitis. Study-wide findings and caveats: Reports say disease-linked clones showed up significantly more in matched ankylosing spondylitis synovial fluid. There was a TCR beta motif, made of several highly homologous variants, that appeared characteristic of ankylosing spondylitis blood.

The gene calls are TRBV28 and TRBJ2-7; 8 positions agree with TRBD1. Sequencing was performed on blood, either unsorted or a sorted T cell fraction (not recorded which). The sequence came from a male donor with ankylosing spondylitis. The CDR3 coding sequence is TGTGCCAGCAGTTCACCCGGGACAGGACGCTACGAGCAGTACTTC. Protein product: CASSSPGTGRYEQYF.